This T cell receptor beta chain appears in the sequencing data of a study of shared clonotypes between healthy human individuals. Concerning this clone: The antigen remains unidentified.

Study-level results: The naive CD4 repertoires of a few donors were compared, and about 5% of clonotypes were shared. When compared with the clonotypes that were shared by all four sorted-subset donors, the non-shared clonotypes turned out to have lower generation probabilities. Relative to memory subsets, naive subsets generally showed larger estimated richness.

Germline lookup yields CDR1 MDHEN and CDR2 SYDVKM. V lost 11 bases to trimming and J lost 3 bases; unmatched junction nucleotides: 5. CDR3 length: 13 residues. The material for each subset, its genomic DNA, was split evenly across several immunoSEQ plates. Clones were read by immunoSEQ multiplex PCR, and TCRdb kept only the in-frame ones, dropping some. Among about 670,000 clones listed, 60% to 80% were seen once. The sequence was collected from a woman between 25 and 40 years old in good health. The sequencing input was memory CD4+ T cells sorted from blood. The subset was: CD45RA-negative fraction. This chain connects TRBV28 to TRBJ2-1; 9 nucleotides align to TRBD2. The CDR3: CAAGGRLYNEQFF. CDR3 sequence (DNA): TGTGCCGCGGGAGGGCGACTCTACAATGAGCAGTTCTTC. The full variable domain, with the rest looked up from reference TRBV28 and TRBJ2-1, is DVKVTQSSRYLVKRTGEKVFLECVQDMDHENMFWYRQDPGLGLRLIYFSYDVKMKEKGDIPEGYSVSREKKERFSLILESASTNQTSMYLCAAGGRLYNEQFFGPGTRLTVL.